Listed below are T cell receptor beta chains from one sample, sequenced in a study of blood T cells in healthy people across ages. TCRdb ran MiXCR on the 5' RACE reads and lists one entry per CDR3 protein. The table includes some 560,000 distinct CDR3 sequences, about 29% detected once. The same data also contributed to another study, on T cells of mothers and their children.

The sample taken for sequencing was blood. The receptor set was obtained from a boy aged 2-9 years in good health. Each CDR3 is given with its conserved first and last residue. A D gene is named only where the DNA matches it firmly. Clone size is given for some rows only: seen once, a few or many times, or a class if the clone is expanded.

CDR3 | DNA | length | size | J | D | V
CASSSGVGKETQYF | TGCGCCAGCAGCTCGGGGGTAGGGAAAGAGACCCAGTACTTC | 14 | - | TRBJ2-5 | - | TRBV4-1
CSARGDRQRKETQYF | TGCAGTGCTAGGGGGGACAGGCAACGAAAAGAGACCCAGTACTTC | 15 | - | TRBJ2-5 | TRBD1 | TRBV20-1
CSARDRLAGGYEQYF | TGCAGTGCTAGAGATCGACTAGCGGGAGGATACGAGCAGTACTTC | 15 | few | TRBJ2-7 | TRBD2 | TRBV20-1
CSVDGTYGYTF | TGCAGCGTGGACGGGACCTATGGCTACACCTTC | 11 | - | TRBJ1-2 | - | TRBV29-1
CSAVRAGTGNDYEQYF | TGCAGTGCTGTCCGGGCCGGGACAGGGAATGACTACGAGCAGTACTTC | 16 | - | TRBJ2-7 | TRBD1 | TRBV20-1
CASSVRGLSNEQFF | TGTGCCAGCAGTGTCAGGGGGCTAAGCAATGAGCAGTTCTTC | 14 | - | TRBJ2-1 | TRBD1 | TRBV2
CASSQGTTYEQYF | TGCGCCAGCAGCCAGGGGACAACCTACGAGCAGTACTTC | 13 | - | TRBJ2-7 | - | TRBV3-1
CASRPAGLNTGELFF | TGCGCCAGCAGACCCGCGGGCCTCAACACCGGGGAGCTGTTTTTT | 15 | - | TRBJ2-2 | - | TRBV5-1
CASSSIPETQYF | TGTGCCAGCAGTTCGATCCCAGAGACCCAGTACTTC | 12 | - | TRBJ2-5 | - | TRBV28
CASSGTGAGNEQFF | TGCGCCAGCAGTGGGACAGGGGCCGGGAATGAGCAGTTCTTC | 14 | - | TRBJ2-1 | TRBD1 | TRBV10-2
CASSATSGRDSYNEQFF | TGTGCCAGCAGTGCGACTAGCGGGAGGGACTCCTACAATGAGCAGTTCTTC | 17 | - | TRBJ2-1 | TRBD2 | TRBV27
CASSESGYSYNSPLHF | TGCGCCAGCAGTGAGTCAGGTTACTCCTATAATTCACCCCTCCACTTT | 16 | - | TRBJ1-6 | - | TRBV10-2
CASSLRRDPSWDDYTF | TGTGCCAGCAGCCTACGCCGGGACCCCAGTTGGGATGACTACACCTTC | 16 | - | TRBJ1-2 | - | TRBV14
CASSLSRANGYTF | TGTGCCAGCAGTTTGTCGAGGGCGAATGGCTACACCTTC | 13 | - | TRBJ1-2 | - | TRBV28
CSVGLANPRYEQYF | TGCAGCGTAGGACTTGCAAATCCCCGATACGAGCAGTACTTC | 14 | - | TRBJ2-7 | - | TRBV29-1
CAIRGKAYNEQFF | TGTGCCATCAGGGGAAAGGCCTACAATGAGCAGTTCTTC | 13 | few | TRBJ2-1 | - | TRBV10-3
CASSEGRTSGNTIYF | TGTGCCAGCAGTGAAGGGAGAACCTCTGGAAACACCATATATTTT | 15 | - | TRBJ1-3 | - | TRBV25-1
CASSLQGMNTEAFF | TGTGCCAGCAGTTTACAGGGCATGAACACTGAAGCTTTCTTT | 14 | many | TRBJ1-1 | - | TRBV7-2
CSAIPGNMNTEAFF | TGCAGTGCCATCCCTGGGAACATGAACACTGAAGCTTTCTTT | 14 | - | TRBJ1-1 | - | TRBV20-1
CASSTRTSRETQYF | TGTGCCAGTAGTACTCGGACTAGTAGAGAGACCCAGTACTTC | 14 | few | TRBJ2-5 | TRBD2 | TRBV19
CSASGTGKTGELFF | TGCAGTGCTAGTGGGACAGGGAAGACCGGGGAGCTGTTTTTT | 14 | few | TRBJ2-2 | TRBD1 | TRBV20-1
CAISDLQALAQYF | TGTGCCATCAGTGATTTACAGGCTCTGGCCCAGTACTTC | 13 | many | TRBJ2-5 | - | TRBV10-3
CASSQRLEVGEQFF | TGTGCCAGCAGCCAACGACTAGAGGTCGGTGAGCAGTTCTTC | 14 | - | TRBJ2-1 | - | TRBV4-2
CASSQALNEQYF | TGTGCCAGCAGCCAAGCACTCAACGAGCAGTACTTC | 12 | - | TRBJ2-7 | - | TRBV3-1
CASSPRMGNEQFF | TGTGCCAGCAGTCCTCGGATGGGCAATGAGCAGTTCTTC | 13 | few | TRBJ2-1 | - | TRBV12-3/TRBV12-4
CSARDMRVNYEQYF | TGCAGTGCTAGAGATATGCGGGTAAACTACGAGCAGTACTTC | 14 | - | TRBJ2-7 | - | TRBV20-1
CSVEGMAGGNTGELFF | TGCAGCGTTGAAGGGATGGCAGGGGGCAACACCGGGGAGCTGTTTTTT | 16 | - | TRBJ2-2 | TRBD1 | TRBV29-1
CASSLAGGSRPQHF | TGTGCCAGCAGCTTAGCGGGAGGGAGTCGGCCCCAGCATTTT | 14 | once | TRBJ1-5 | - | TRBV7-6
CSVEDQAGAFNEQFF | TGCAGCGTTGAAGATCAGGCGGGAGCTTTCAATGAGCAGTTCTTC | 15 | - | TRBJ2-1 | TRBD2 | TRBV29-1
CASSSTGTGRGGAGANVLTF | TGTGCCAGCAGCTCGACCGGGACAGGGAGAGGAGGGGCTGGGGCCAACGTCCTGACTTTC | 20 | - | TRBJ2-6 | TRBD1 | TRBV11-1
CATSDLTRSYGYTF | TGTGCCACCAGTGACCTCACACGGAGCTATGGCTACACCTTC | 14 | - | TRBJ1-2 | - | TRBV24-1
CASSHPPLNTEAFF | TGCGCCAGCAGCCACCCTCCCCTCAACACTGAAGCTTTCTTT | 14 | - | TRBJ1-1 | - | TRBV4-1
CASTDGQGRSSNEKLFF | TGTGCCAGCACCGACGGACAGGGAAGGTCATCCAATGAAAAACTGTTTTTT | 17 | - | TRBJ1-4 | TRBD1 | TRBV7-9
CASSREGADEQFF | TGTGCCAGCAGTAGGGAGGGGGCGGATGAGCAGTTCTTC | 13 | - | TRBJ2-1 | - | TRBV2
CSAMRRNEKLFF | TGCAGTGCTATGCGCAGGAATGAAAAACTGTTTTTT | 12 | few | TRBJ1-4 | - | TRBV20-1
CASTFRTGSNQPQHF | TGTGCCAGCACCTTCCGGACAGGGAGCAATCAGCCCCAGCATTTT | 15 | few | TRBJ1-5 | TRBD1 | TRBV6-2/TRBV6-3
CSAHTTWGYGYTF | TGCAGTGCGCACACGACCTGGGGCTATGGCTACACCTTC | 13 | - | TRBJ1-2 | - | TRBV20-1
CASRGPSADTQYF | TGTGCCAGCAGAGGCCCGAGCGCAGATACGCAGTATTTT | 13 | few | TRBJ2-3 | - | TRBV11-2
CSVLAVQETQYF | TGCAGCGTCTTAGCGGTACAAGAGACCCAGTACTTC | 12 | - | TRBJ2-5 | - | TRBV29-1
CASSPDGGEATEAFF | TGTGCCAGCAGCCCTGACGGGGGGGAGGCCACTGAAGCTTTCTTT | 15 | - | TRBJ1-1 | - | TRBV6-5
CASSFNIALLTGELFF | TGTGCCAGCAGTTTTAATATAGCGCTTTTGACCGGGGAGCTGTTTTTT | 16 | few | TRBJ2-2 | - | TRBV12-3/TRBV12-4
CSASPGGPHEQYF | TGCAGTGCTAGTCCGGGAGGGCCCCACGAGCAGTACTTC | 13 | - | TRBJ2-7 | TRBD2 | TRBV20-1
CSALGIAESGEQYF | TGCAGTGCACTGGGGATAGCGGAATCGGGCGAGCAGTACTTC | 14 | - | TRBJ2-7 | - | TRBV20-1
CASSQPRGGSSMNTGELFF | TGCGCCAGCAGCCAACCCCGGGGGGGCAGCTCAATGAACACCGGGGAGCTGTTTTTT | 19 | - | TRBJ2-2 | TRBD2 | TRBV4-3
CASSLITGLRTDTQYF | TGTGCCAGCAGCTTAATTACAGGATTGAGGACAGATACGCAGTATTTT | 16 | - | TRBJ2-3 | - | TRBV7-9
CASSESLGQSNSGANVLTF | TGTGCCAGCAGTGAAAGTCTAGGACAGTCCAACTCTGGGGCCAACGTCCTGACTTTC | 19 | - | TRBJ2-6 | - | TRBV25-1
CASGLEPLGGHGDTF | TGTGCTAGTGGTTTGGAACCCCTAGGGGGGCATGGCGACACCTTC | 15 | - | TRBJ1-2 | - | TRBV12-5